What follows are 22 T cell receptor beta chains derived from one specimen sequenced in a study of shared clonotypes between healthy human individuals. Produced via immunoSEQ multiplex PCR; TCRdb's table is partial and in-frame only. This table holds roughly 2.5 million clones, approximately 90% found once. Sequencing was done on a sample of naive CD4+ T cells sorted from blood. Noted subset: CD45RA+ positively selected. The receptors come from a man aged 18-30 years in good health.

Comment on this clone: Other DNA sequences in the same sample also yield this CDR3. CDR3 bases: TGCGCCAGCAGCTTGGGAGGTACTCAAGAGACCCAGTACTTC. This translates into CASSLGGTQETQYF. The rearrangement uses TRBV5-1 and TRBJ2-5; D not resolved. V was shortened by 0 bases and J by 2 bases, with 8 bases between the two germline ends. Germline V gene sequence: CDR1 SGHRS, CDR2 YFSETQ. The CDR3 consists of 14 residues.

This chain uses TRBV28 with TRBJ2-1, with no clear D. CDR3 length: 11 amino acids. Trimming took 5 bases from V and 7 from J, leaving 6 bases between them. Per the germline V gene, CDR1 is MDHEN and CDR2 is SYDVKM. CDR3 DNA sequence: TGTGCCAGCAGTATCTTTAATGAGCAGTTCTTC. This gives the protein CASSIFNEQFF.

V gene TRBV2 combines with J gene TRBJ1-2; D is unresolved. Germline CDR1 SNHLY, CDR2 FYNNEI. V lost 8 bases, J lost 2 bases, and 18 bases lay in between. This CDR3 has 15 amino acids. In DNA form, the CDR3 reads TGTGCCAGCCGGGGTGTGGGTGAACTCAACTATGGCTACACCTTC. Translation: CASRGVGELNYGYTF.

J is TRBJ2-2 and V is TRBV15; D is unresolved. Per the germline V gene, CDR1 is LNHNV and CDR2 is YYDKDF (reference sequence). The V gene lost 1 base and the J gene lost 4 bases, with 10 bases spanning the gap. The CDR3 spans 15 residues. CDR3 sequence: CATSRAGDPTGELFF. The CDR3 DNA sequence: TGTGCCACCAGCAGAGCTGGGGATCCCACCGGGGAGCTGTTTTTT.

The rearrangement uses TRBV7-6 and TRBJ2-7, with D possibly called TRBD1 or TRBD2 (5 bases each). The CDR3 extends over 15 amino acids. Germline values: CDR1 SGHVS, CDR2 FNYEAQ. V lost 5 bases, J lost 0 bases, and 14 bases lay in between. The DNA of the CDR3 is TGTGCCAGCAGCCGTGCCAGGGACGCCTCCTACGAGCAGTACTTC. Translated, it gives CASSRARDASYEQYF.

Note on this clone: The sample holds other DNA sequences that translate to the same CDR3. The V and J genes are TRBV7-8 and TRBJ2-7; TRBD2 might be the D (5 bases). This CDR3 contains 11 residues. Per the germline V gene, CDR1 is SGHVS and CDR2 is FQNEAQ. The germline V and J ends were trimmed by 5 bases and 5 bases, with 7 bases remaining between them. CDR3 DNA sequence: TGTGCCAGCAGCGCGAGGGACGAGCAGTACTTC. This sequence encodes CASSARDEQYF.

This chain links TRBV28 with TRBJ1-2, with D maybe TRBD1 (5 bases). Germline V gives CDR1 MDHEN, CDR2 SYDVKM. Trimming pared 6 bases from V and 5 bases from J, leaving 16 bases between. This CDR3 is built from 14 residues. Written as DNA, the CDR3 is TGTGCCAGCAGACTATCGGGCGGGGGTTATGGCTACACCTTC. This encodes CASRLSGGGYGYTF.

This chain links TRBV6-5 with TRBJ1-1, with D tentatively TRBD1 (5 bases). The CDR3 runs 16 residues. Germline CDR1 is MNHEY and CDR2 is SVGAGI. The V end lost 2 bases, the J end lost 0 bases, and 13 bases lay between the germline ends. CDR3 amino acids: CASSYAPLGVNTEAFF. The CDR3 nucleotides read TGTGCCAGCAGTTACGCTCCCCTAGGGGTGAACACTGAAGCTTTCTTT.

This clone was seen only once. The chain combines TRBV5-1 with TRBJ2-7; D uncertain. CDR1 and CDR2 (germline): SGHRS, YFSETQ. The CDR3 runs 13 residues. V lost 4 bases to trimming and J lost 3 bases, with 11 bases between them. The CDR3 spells CASSQDRRYEQYF. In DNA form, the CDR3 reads TGCGCCAGCAGCCAGGACCGCCGCTACGAGCAGTACTTC. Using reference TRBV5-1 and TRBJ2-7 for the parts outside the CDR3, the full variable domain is KAGVTQTPRYLIKTRGQQVTLSCSPISGHRSVSWYQQTPGQGLQFLFEYFSETQRNKGNFPGRFSGRQFSNSRSEMNVSTLELGDSALYLCASSQDRRYEQYFGPGTRLTVT.

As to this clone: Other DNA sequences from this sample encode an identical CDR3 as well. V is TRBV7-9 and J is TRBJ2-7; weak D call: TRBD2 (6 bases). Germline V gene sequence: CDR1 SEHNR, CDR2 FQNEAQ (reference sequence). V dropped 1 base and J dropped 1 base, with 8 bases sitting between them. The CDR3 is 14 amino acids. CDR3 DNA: TGTGCCAGCAGCTTAGGTGGGACTTCCTACGAGCAGTACTTC. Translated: CASSLGGTSYEQYF.

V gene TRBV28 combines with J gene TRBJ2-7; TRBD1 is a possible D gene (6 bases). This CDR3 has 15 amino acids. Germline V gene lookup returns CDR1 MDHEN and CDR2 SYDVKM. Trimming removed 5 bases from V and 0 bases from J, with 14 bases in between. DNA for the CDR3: TGTGCCAGCAGTACGCGATGGACAGTCTCCTACGAGCAGTACTTC. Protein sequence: CASSTRWTVSYEQYF.

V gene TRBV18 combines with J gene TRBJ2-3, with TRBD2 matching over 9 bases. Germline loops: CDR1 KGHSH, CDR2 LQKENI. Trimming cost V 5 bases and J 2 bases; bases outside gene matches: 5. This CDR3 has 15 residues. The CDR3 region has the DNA TGTGCCAGCTCAGTTCTAGCGGGGCTCACAGATACGCAGTATTTT. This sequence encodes CASSVLAGLTDTQYF.

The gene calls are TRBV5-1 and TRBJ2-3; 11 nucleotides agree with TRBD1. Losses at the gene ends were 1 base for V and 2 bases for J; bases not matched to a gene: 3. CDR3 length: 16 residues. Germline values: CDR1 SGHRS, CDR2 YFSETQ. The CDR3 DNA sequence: TGCGCCAGCAGCTTGTCGGGACAGGGGGACACAGATACGCAGTATTTT. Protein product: CASSLSGQGDTDTQYF.

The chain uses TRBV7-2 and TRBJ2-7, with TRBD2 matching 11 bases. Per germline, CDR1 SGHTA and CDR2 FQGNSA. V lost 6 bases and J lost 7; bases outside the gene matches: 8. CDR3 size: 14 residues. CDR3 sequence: CASSTSGSLREQYF. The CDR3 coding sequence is TGTGCCAGCAGTACTAGCGGGAGTCTCCGGGAGCAGTACTTC.

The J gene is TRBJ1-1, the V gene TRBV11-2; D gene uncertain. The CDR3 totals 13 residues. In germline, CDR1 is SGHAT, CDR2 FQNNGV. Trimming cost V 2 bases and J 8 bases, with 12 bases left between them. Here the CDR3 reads CASSLHSQAEAFF. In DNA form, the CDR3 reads TGTGCCAGCAGCTTACATAGTCAGGCCGAAGCTTTCTTT.

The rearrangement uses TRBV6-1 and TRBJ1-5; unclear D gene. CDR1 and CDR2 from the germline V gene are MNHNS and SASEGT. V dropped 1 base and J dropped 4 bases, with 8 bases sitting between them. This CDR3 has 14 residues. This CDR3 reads CASSEGNLNQPQHF. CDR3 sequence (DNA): TGTGCCAGCAGTGAAGGGAACCTAAATCAGCCCCAGCATTTT.

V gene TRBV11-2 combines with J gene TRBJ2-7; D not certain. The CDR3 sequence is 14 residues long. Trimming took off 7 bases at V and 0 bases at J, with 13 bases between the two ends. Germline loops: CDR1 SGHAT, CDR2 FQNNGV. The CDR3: CASTLSPNSYEQYF. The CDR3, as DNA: TGTGCCAGCACCCTTTCCCCAAACTCCTACGAGCAGTACTTC.

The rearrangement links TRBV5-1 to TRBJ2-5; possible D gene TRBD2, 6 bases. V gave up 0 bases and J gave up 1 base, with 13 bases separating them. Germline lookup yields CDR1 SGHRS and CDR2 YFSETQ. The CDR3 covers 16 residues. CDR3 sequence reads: CASSLALASVQETQYF. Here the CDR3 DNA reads TGCGCCAGCAGCTTGGCTCTAGCGTCCGTCCAAGAGACCCAGTACTTC.

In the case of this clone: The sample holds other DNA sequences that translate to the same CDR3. The CDR3 sequence: CSVESDRGYEQYF. The CDR3, as DNA: TGCAGCGTTGAGTCGGACAGGGGGTACGAGCAGTACTTC. This rearrangement joins TRBV29-1 to TRBJ2-7; 10 nucleotides line up with TRBD1. There are 13 residues in the CDR3. V dropped 3 bases and J dropped 4; count of bases not matched to a gene: 3. CDR1 and CDR2 from the germline V gene are SQVTM and ANQGSEA.

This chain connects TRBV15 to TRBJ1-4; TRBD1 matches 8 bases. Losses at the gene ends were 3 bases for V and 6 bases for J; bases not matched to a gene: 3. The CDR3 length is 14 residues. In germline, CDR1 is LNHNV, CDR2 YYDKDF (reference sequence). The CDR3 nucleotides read TGTGCCACCAGCAGGGGACAGGAGGATGAAAAACTGTTTTTT. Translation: CATSRGQEDEKLFF. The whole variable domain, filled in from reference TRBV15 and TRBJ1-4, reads DAMVIQNPRYQVTQFGKPVTLSCSQTLNHNVMYWYQQKSSQAPKLLFHYYDKDFNNEADTPDNFQSRRPNTSFCFLDIRSPGLGDTAMYLCATSRGQEDEKLFFGSGTQLSVL.

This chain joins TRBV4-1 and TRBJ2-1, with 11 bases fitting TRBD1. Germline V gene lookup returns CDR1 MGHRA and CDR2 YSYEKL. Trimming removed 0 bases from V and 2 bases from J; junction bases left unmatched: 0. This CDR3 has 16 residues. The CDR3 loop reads CASSQEDRGPYNEQFF. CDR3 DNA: TGCGCCAGCAGCCAAGAGGACAGGGGGCCCTACAATGAGCAGTTCTTC.

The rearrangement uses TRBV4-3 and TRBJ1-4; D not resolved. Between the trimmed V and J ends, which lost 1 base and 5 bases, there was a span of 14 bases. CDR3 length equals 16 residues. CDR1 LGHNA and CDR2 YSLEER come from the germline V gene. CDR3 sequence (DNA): TGCGCCAGCAGCCAAGGGTTGGGGAGAAGAAATGAAAAACTGTTTTTT. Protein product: CASSQGLGRRNEKLFF.